This T cell receptor beta chain was obtained from a study of blood T cell repertoires in COVID-19. Study overall: COVID-19 samples from acute and convalescent phases originated in the United States, Italy and Spain. Sources were T cells, B-cell-depleted T cells, or PBMCs; the material itself was cDNA or gDNA.

The sample holds one count of this clone. As handled by the study authors: Amplified reference gene primers provided the basis for estimating nucleated cell counts. Assay: immunoSEQ multiplex PCR; the TCRdb copy retains only in-frame clones and omits some. Clone size and the V and J calls come from that table; the DNA yielded D and trimming. The repertoire holds roughly 82,000 clones, with more than 75% as singletons. This sequence was found in a man in his fifties or sixties with acute or convalescent COVID-19. Sequenced sample: peripheral blood.

In DNA form, the CDR3 reads TGTGCCAGCAGCGTAGCACAGGGGATAGGAGAGACCCAGTACTTC. Amino acids: CASSVAQGIGETQYF. This chain connects TRBV9 to TRBJ2-5, with 7 nucleotides matching TRBD1. Trimming removed 0 bases from V and 4 bases from J; junction bases left unmatched: 6. CDR3 length: 15 residues. Per the germline V gene, CDR1 is SGDLS and CDR2 is YYNGEE.